One and the same sample provided the 18 T cell receptor beta chains below, sequenced in a study of blood T cell repertoires in COVID-19. Measured with immunoSEQ multiplex PCR; TCRdb has only the in-frame clones, and not every one. The sample records around 300,000 clones, 70% to 90% being singletons. Sample: peripheral blood. Receptors were obtained from a woman between 65 and 79 years old with acute or convalescent COVID-19.

The rearrangement uses TRBV6-5 and TRBJ1-1, with 9 bases fitting TRBD1. The CDR3 runs 14 residues. The germline V gene encodes CDR1 MNHEY and CDR2 SVGAGI. Germline trimming cut 7 bases from V and 9 bases from J; bases unmatched to any gene: 12. As DNA, the CDR3 is TGTGCCAGCAACCGGCGGACAGGGGCCACCCAAGCTTTCTTT. It specifies CASNRRTGATQAFF.

The J gene is TRBJ2-1, the V gene TRBV2; 10 bases agree with TRBD2. From germline, CDR1 is SNHLY and CDR2 FYNNEI. Trimming took 6 bases from V and 9 from J; bases not matched to a gene: 8. This CDR3 has 14 residues. CDR3 sequence: CASRAISGGFEQFF. In DNA form, the CDR3 reads TGTGCCAGCAGGGCTATTAGCGGGGGGTTTGAGCAGTTCTTC.

The chain joins TRBV29-1 to TRBJ1-1; no clear D. Trimming pared 7 bases from V and 6 bases from J, leaving 9 bases between. The CDR3 extends over 10 amino acids. Germline assignment: CDR1 SQVTM and CDR2 ANQGSEA. The CDR3 sequence: CSAGYAEAFF. The DNA for the CDR3 is TGCAGCGCCGGGTATGCTGAAGCTTTCTTT.

This chain links TRBV11-2 with TRBJ2-4; 7 nucleotides align to TRBD1. Germline CDR1 and CDR2: SGHAT and FQNNGV. The CDR3 runs 15 residues. The V gene end was trimmed by 4 bases and the J gene end by 2 bases; junction bases not matched to a gene: 5. CDR3: CASSSGQVTKNIQYF. DNA for the CDR3: TGTGCCAGCAGCTCAGGACAGGTTACCAAAAACATTCAGTACTTC. The full variable domain, completed using reference TRBV11-2 and TRBJ2-4, is EAGVAQSPRYKIIEKRQSVAFWCNPISGHATLYWYQQILGQGPKLLIQFQNNGVVDDSQLPKDRFSAERLKGVDSTLKIQPAKLEDSAVYLCASSSGQVTKNIQYFGAGTRLSVL.

CDR3 sequence reads: CAITEQGNYEQYF. For the CDR3, the DNA is TGTGCCATCACCGAACAGGGCAATTACGAGCAGTACTTC. The V gene is TRBV10-3, the J gene TRBJ2-7, with D tentatively TRBD1 (6 bases). Germline CDR1 is ENHRY and CDR2 is SYGVKD. With 7 bases removed from V and 4 bases from J, the gap between germline ends came to 14 bases. This CDR3 has 13 residues.

V and J are TRBV19 and TRBJ1-2, with D possibly matching TRBD1 (5 bases). The germline V and J ends were trimmed by 7 bases and 4 bases, with 10 bases remaining between them. The length of the CDR3 is 12 residues. Germline-derived CDR1 and CDR2 are LNHDA and SQIVND (reference sequence). CDR3 in amino acids: CASTKGIYGYTF. Here the CDR3 DNA reads TGTGCCAGTACTAAGGGGATCTATGGCTACACCTTC.

This chain connects TRBV6-4 to TRBJ2-2; 11 bases align to TRBD1. CDR3 length: 14 residues. The ends lost 10 bases at V and 6 bases at J; junction bases unmatched: 7. The germline V gene has CDR1 MRHNA and CDR2 SNTAGT. In nucleotides, the CDR3 is TGTGCCACCTCGGACAGGGGGCGACCCGGGGAGCTGTTTTTT. Amino acid sequence: CATSDRGRPGELFF.

The V call is TRBV5-5, the J call TRBJ1-4; TRBD1 matches 7 bases. The V segment lost 3 bases and the J segment 8 bases; nucleotides outside the gene matches: 10. Per germline, CDR1 SGHKS and CDR2 YYEKEE (reference sequence). This CDR3 is built from 15 residues. CDR3 bases: TGTGCCAGCAGCTCACAGACAGGGCGACGGGAAAAACTGTTTTTT. Protein sequence: CASSSQTGRREKLFF.

This clone showed up just once. The V call is TRBV7-3, the J call TRBJ2-1, with 7 bases aligning to TRBD1. J was trimmed by 5 bases and V by 5 bases; bases with no gene match: 3. Germline V gives CDR1 SGHTA, CDR2 FQGTGA. The CDR3 has 13 amino acids. The CDR3 region has the DNA TGTGCCAGCAGCGCCGACAGGGACAATGAGCAGTTCTTC. This gives the protein CASSADRDNEQFF.

This sequence joins TRBV19 and TRBJ2-1; perhaps TRBD2 as D (6 bases). The CDR3 is 17 residues long. CDR1 is LNHDA, CDR2 SQIVND, per germline (reference sequence). Trimming stripped 2 bases from V and 0 bases from J, with 14 bases between. The CDR3 DNA follows: TGTGCCAGTAGTATATGGTTTGGGGGGACCTCCTACAATGAGCAGTTCTTC. Translation gives CASSIWFGGTSYNEQFF.

The rearrangement joins TRBV7-9 to TRBJ1-2, with D uncertain. The CDR3 contains 13 residues. Germline values: CDR1 SEHNR, CDR2 FQNEAQ (reference sequence). Deletions cut 5 bases from V and 3 bases from J, with 10 bases between. The CDR3: CASSEVRDYGYTF. The DNA of the CDR3 is TGTGCCAGCAGCGAGGTGAGAGACTATGGCTACACCTTC.

The V gene is TRBV6-5, the J gene TRBJ2-3, with 10 bases lining up with TRBD1. This CDR3 has 16 residues. With V trimmed by 2 bases and J by 1 base, 3 bases remained unmatched. Germline V gives CDR1 MNHEY, CDR2 SVGAGI. The chain's CDR3 is CASSYPGQGCTDTQYF. CDR3 coding DNA: TGTGCCAGCAGTTACCCGGGACAGGGGTGCACAGATACGCAGTATTTT.

This clone was detected a few times. The V gene is TRBV6-5, the J gene TRBJ2-2, with a tentative D call TRBD2 (6 bases). The CDR3 is 15 amino acids. The germline gives CDR1 MNHEY, CDR2 SVGAGI. Between the trimmed V and J ends, which lost 6 bases and 7 bases, there was a span of 18 bases. The CDR3 sequence is CASSVGPTGVGELFF. Here the CDR3 DNA reads TGTGCCAGCAGCGTGGGACCGACGGGGGTCGGGGAGCTGTTTTTT.

This chain joins TRBV7-9 and TRBJ2-2; 8 nucleotides agree with TRBD2. The V and J ends lost 0 bases and 9 bases, in that order; junction bases with no gene match: 12. CDR1 and CDR2 (germline): SEHNR, FQNEAQ (reference sequence). The CDR3 extends over 17 amino acids. This CDR3 reads CASSLAPAGALGRELFF. The DNA for the CDR3 is TGTGCCAGCAGCTTAGCGCCAGCGGGGGCCCTCGGGAGGGAGCTGTTTTTT.

The genes are TRBV5-4 and TRBJ2-5; 10 bases are shared with TRBD2. The germline V gene encodes CDR1 SGHNT and CDR2 YYREEE (reference sequence). CDR3 length: 15 residues. V dropped 3 bases and J dropped 5; count of bases not matched to a gene: 7. In nucleotides, the CDR3 is TGTGCCAGCAGCTCAGGGCTAGCGGGGGTGGAGACCCAGTACTTC. Its translation: CASSSGLAGVETQYF.

The chain uses TRBV5-1 and TRBJ2-2; TRBD2 matches at 8 bases. This CDR3 is built from 16 residues. From germline, CDR1 is SGHRS and CDR2 YFSETQ. V lost 4 bases to trimming and J lost 4 bases; unmatched junction nucleotides: 9. Here the CDR3 reads CASSAGLGRSTGELFF. Written as DNA, the CDR3 is TGCGCCAGCAGCGCGGGACTAGGCCGCTCCACCGGGGAGCTGTTTTTT. Combining the CDR3 with reference TRBV5-1 and TRBJ2-2 gives the whole variable domain KAGVTQTPRYLIKTRGQQVTLSCSPISGHRSVSWYQQTPGQGLQFLFEYFSETQRNKGNFPGRFSGRQFSNSRSEMNVSTLELGDSALYLCASSAGLGRSTGELFFGEGSRLTVL.

The rearrangement links TRBV28 to TRBJ1-2, with 8 bases matching TRBD1. Trimming at V came to 5 bases and at J to 2 bases, leaving 4 bases not matched to a gene. CDR1 is MDHEN and CDR2 is SYDVKM in the germline V gene. This CDR3 contains 14 residues. In nucleotides, the CDR3 is TGTGCCAGCAGTCCGGGACAGGCGAACTATGGCTACACCTTC. It yields the protein CASSPGQANYGYTF.

The chain joins TRBV10-2 to TRBJ1-1, with 9 positions matching TRBD1. The CDR3 length is 14 residues. V dropped 8 bases and J dropped 4; count of bases not matched to a gene: 8. Germline loops: CDR1 WSHSY, CDR2 SAAADI. CDR3 amino acids: CASRSPTGGTEAFF. As DNA, the CDR3 is TGCGCCAGCCGCAGCCCGACAGGGGGCACTGAAGCTTTCTTT.